Sequencing of this T cell receptor beta chain was carried out in a study of metastatic and nonmetastatic thyroid tumors. Overall study context: Comparative analysis of repertoires was undertaken across blood and tumor or nodule tissue obtained from malignant and benign thyroid patients. Study conclusions and caveats: Versus benign nodules, malignant thyroid tumors reportedly had significantly higher TCR beta diversity, in blood and tumor.

Per the original data handling: Variation in CDR3 across clinicopathological groups served as the basis for constructing a distant-metastasis classifier in papillary thyroid cancer. TCRdb ran MiXCR on the PCR reads. None of the V and J calls come from the authors' own analysis; TCRdb made them. The data hold about 70,000 clones, with 18% observed a single time. Comment on this clone: Its antigen is as yet unknown.

Treatment of any kind had been given to no patient before thyroid surgery. V shed 2 bases and J shed 5 bases, with 15 bases lying between them. Germline V lookup: CDR1 SGHDN, CDR2 FVKESK. The length of the CDR3 is 15 residues. The clonotype originates from a female donor with papillary thyroid cancer or a benign thyroid nodule (not recorded which). Some clones in this sample may be carry-over from other donors' samples. This chain links TRBV14 with TRBJ1-1; maybe TRBD1 (6 bases). The sequenced sample consisted of blood. For the CDR3, the DNA is TGTGCCAGCAGCCAATGGGCAGGGGCGCGGACTGAAGCTTTCTTT. This gives the protein CASSQWAGARTEAFF.